Listed below are T cell receptor beta chains from one sample, sequenced in a study of Graves' ophthalmopathy and Graves' hyperthyroidism. MiXCR, run by TCRdb on the multiplex PCR reads, gives a single entry per CDR3 protein. Of 740,000 or so distinct CDR3 sequences in the sample, roughly 40% are singletons; the top ten hold 44%. What was sequenced was peripheral blood. The receptors were gathered from an adult man with Graves' ophthalmopathy. Both conserved end residues are part of each CDR3. A D gene is named only where the DNA matches it firmly. Some rows mark clone size as missing; the rest say once, few, many or name a class of expanded clone.

abundance	len	v_gene	d_gene	j_gene	CDR3nt	CDR3aa
many	13	TRBV29-1	.	TRBJ1-4	TGCAGCGTGCAACAGGCAACTAATGAAAAACTGTTTTTT	CSVQQATNEKLFF
many	14	TRBV29-1	TRBD2	TRBJ2-7	TGCAGCGCCGTGATTATGAGGGAGGGAGGCGAGCAGTACTTC	CSAVIMREGGEQYF
.	17	TRBV5-6	.	TRBJ2-7	TGTGCCAGCAGCGCTAACCCCCGGGACCCTAATACCTACGAGCAGTACTTC	CASSANPRDPNTYEQYF
many	15	TRBV7-9	.	TRBJ2-5	TGTGCCAGCAGCCTCATGCTAGGGTGGGCGGAGACCCAGTACTTC	CASSLMLGWAETQYF
.	19	TRBV20-1	TRBD2	TRBJ2-5	TGCAGTGCTAGAGGGTCCGTCGGGGCGGGGGGACACACTCAAGAGACCCAGTACTTC	CSARGSVGAGGHTQETQYF
.	16	TRBV5-4	.	TRBJ1-4	TGTGCCAGCAGCTTGCGGGTGCGGGGCCAGAATGAAAAACTGTTTTTT	CASSLRVRGQNEKLFF
many	16	TRBV7-9	.	TRBJ1-4	TGTGCCAGCAGCTTCACCCCGGGACGGGTTAATGAAAAACTGTTTTTT	CASSFTPGRVNEKLFF
many	14	TRBV7-2	.	TRBJ2-7	TGTGCCAGCAGCTTCGACAAGAGCAGCTACGAGCAGTACTTC	CASSFDKSSYEQYF
.	13	TRBV6-7	.	TRBJ1-4	TGTGCCAGTCGGGAACCCGAGGGTGAAAAACTGTTTTTT	CASREPEGEKLFF
many	12	TRBV29-1	.	TRBJ2-5	TGCAGCGCCCAACAGGGTTCGGAGACCCAGTACTTC	CSAQQGSETQYF
many	13	TRBV20-1	.	TRBJ1-1	TGCAGTGCTAGAGATTTGCGGGACACTGAAGCTTTCTTT	CSARDLRDTEAFF
many	12	TRBV10-3	.	TRBJ1-2	TGTGCCATCAGTGAAACAAGCCCTGGCTACACCTTC	CAISETSPGYTF
few	14	TRBV4-2	TRBD1	TRBJ2-7	TGTGCCAGCAGCTCCCGGGACAGGGGTAGCGAGCAGTACTTC	CASSSRDRGSEQYF
many	13	TRBV11-2	.	TRBJ2-7	TGTGCCAGCAGTGCAGGTAGCTCCTACGAGCAGTACTTC	CASSAGSSYEQYF
.	15	TRBV6-1	.	TRBJ2-7	TGTGCCAGCACCCTAACTACGGAACCTATCTACGAGCAGTACTTC	CASTLTTEPIYEQYF
many	17	TRBV15	.	TRBJ1-5	TGTGCCACCAGCCCCGGTGTCACGACGGGGGGCAATCAGCCCCAGCATTTT	CATSPGVTTGGNQPQHF
many	12	TRBV7-9	.	TRBJ1-5	TGTGCCAGCAGCTTAGAAGTCCAGCCCCAGCATTTT	CASSLEVQPQHF
few	15	TRBV20-1	TRBD2	TRBJ2-7	TGCAGTGCTTATCAACCGGGACTAGCGGGGGGGGAGCAGTACTTC	CSAYQPGLAGGEQYF
many	11	TRBV7-9	.	TRBJ1-1	TGTGCCAGCAGCTTCAGCCACGAAGCTTTCTTT	CASSFSHEAFF
.	16	TRBV7-2	TRBD2	TRBJ2-2	TGTGCCAGCAGCTTAGAGGCTAGCGGGAACACCGGGGAGCTGTTTTTT	CASSLEASGNTGELFF
.	15	TRBV24-1	TRBD1	TRBJ1-1	TGTGCCAGCAGTTCCTCCGGGACAGGGAACCCTGAAGCTTTCTTT	CASSSSGTGNPEAFF
many	15	TRBV9	TRBD1	TRBJ1-4	TGTGCCAGCAGCTCTGCGGGGGACAGAAATGAAAAACTGTTTTTT	CASSSAGDRNEKLFF
.	14	TRBV14	TRBD1	TRBJ2-7	TGTGCCAGCAGACGGGGACAGAGGGTCTACGAGCAGTACTTC	CASRRGQRVYEQYF
.	14	TRBV11-1	.	TRBJ1-5	TGTGCCAGCAGTCCTACCCGGGGGTACCAGCCCCAGCATTTT	CASSPTRGYQPQHF
.	15	TRBV20-1	.	TRBJ2-6	TGCAGCGCGATCCCCCCGACTTCTGGGGCCAACGTCCTGACTTTC	CSAIPPTSGANVLTF
many	15	TRBV24-1	TRBD2	TRBJ2-5	TGTGCCACCAGTGACCCTCGGGGGGGTACGAAGACCCAGTACTTC	CATSDPRGGTKTQYF
.	14	TRBV7-8	TRBD1	TRBJ1-6	TGTGCCAGCAGCCTATCGACAGGGGATTCACCCCTCCACTTT	CASSLSTGDSPLHF
many	15	TRBV7-8	.	TRBJ1-5	TGTGCCAGCAGCCCACGGGACGGCTCCCTGCAGCCCCAGCATTTT	CASSPRDGSLQPQHF
.	14	TRBV25-1	.	TRBJ2-2	TGTGCCAGCAGCCACCAGGGAAACACCGGGGAGCTGTTTTTT	CASSHQGNTGELFF
.	16	TRBV14	TRBD1	TRBJ1-1	TGTGCCAGCAGCCTCCGGACAGGGTTAAAGAACACTGAAGCTTTCTTT	CASSLRTGLKNTEAFF
.	18	TRBV7-9	TRBD1	TRBJ2-5	TGTGCCAGCAGCTTAAGTGGACGTACCGGGACAGGGTCAGAGACCCAGTACTTC	CASSLSGRTGTGSETQYF
.	17	TRBV12-3/TRBV12-4	TRBD1	TRBJ2-5	TGTGCCAGCAGACAAGACAGGGGAGAGACCTTCCAAGAGACCCAGTACTTC	CASRQDRGETFQETQYF
.	14	TRBV24-1	.	TRBJ2-7	TGTGCCAGCAGCCCCACAGGGCTAGAAGACGAGCAGTACTTC	CASSPTGLEDEQYF
.	14	TRBV20-1	.	TRBJ2-7	TGCAGTGCCCGCGGAACTAAAGACCCCTACGAGCAGTACTTC	CSARGTKDPYEQYF
.	15	TRBV19	TRBD1	TRBJ2-7	TGTGCCAGTAGTATCGGTAACCAGGGGGCCAACGAGCAGTACTTC	CASSIGNQGANEQYF
.	16	TRBV24-1	.	TRBJ1-5	TGTGCCAGCAGCTATCCCCCCGGGGGCGTGGGTCAGCCCCAGCATTTT	CASSYPPGGVGQPQHF
.	14	TRBV7-9	.	TRBJ2-5	TGTGCCAGCAGCCCTGAGGACGCCCAAGAGACCCAGTACTTC	CASSPEDAQETQYF
.	17	TRBV7-9	.	TRBJ1-4	TGTGCCAGCAGCCAAGATCCTCGTCGGGGTACGAATGAAAAACTGTTTTTT	CASSQDPRRGTNEKLFF
once	13	TRBV25-1	.	TRBJ1-1	TGTGCCTGGAGTCGACAGATGAACACTGAAGCTTTCTTT	CAWSRQMNTEAFF
.	19	TRBV20-1	.	TRBJ2-7	TGCAGTGCTAGAGATTATACAGGGGTTGGTAGCGGGGTATCCTACGAGCAGTACTTC	CSARDYTGVGSGVSYEQYF
few	15	TRBV7-9	TRBD1	TRBJ1-1	TGTGCCAGCACCGGGACAGGGGCGCGGGACACTGAAGCTTTCTTT	CASTGTGARDTEAFF
.	12	TRBV10-2	.	TRBJ2-7	TGTGCCAGCAGTCGTACGAATTACGAGCAGTACTTC	CASSRTNYEQYF
many	15	TRBV9	TRBD2	TRBJ2-7	TGTGCCAGCAGCCCTTCGGGACTAGCACTCTACGAGCAGTACTTC	CASSPSGLALYEQYF
.	14	TRBV28	.	TRBJ2-7	TGTGCCAGCAGATATACTGACAGGTCCTACGAGCAGTACTTC	CASRYTDRSYEQYF
few	15	TRBV10-3	TRBD2	TRBJ2-5	TGTGCCAGCACGTTGACTAGCGGGGACCAAGAGACCCAGTACTTC	CASTLTSGDQETQYF
many	14	TRBV15	.	TRBJ2-5	TGTGCCACCAGCAGAGGCCGGGGCGCAGAGACCCAGTACTTC	CATSRGRGAETQYF
.	14	TRBV7-2	TRBD2	TRBJ2-1	TGTGCCAGCAGCTTAGTTGCTAGCGGGAATGAGCAGTTCTTC	CASSLVASGNEQFF